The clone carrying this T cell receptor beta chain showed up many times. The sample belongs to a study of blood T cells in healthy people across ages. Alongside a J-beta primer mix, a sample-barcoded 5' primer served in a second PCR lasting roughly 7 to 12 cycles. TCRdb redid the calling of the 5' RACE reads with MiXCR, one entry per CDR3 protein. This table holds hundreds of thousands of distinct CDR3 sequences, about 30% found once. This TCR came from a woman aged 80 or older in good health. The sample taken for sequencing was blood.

CDR3 amino acids: CASSFDRAGGYGYTF. CDR3 DNA sequence: TGTGCCAGCAGTTTCGACAGGGCCGGAGGCTATGGCTACACCTTC. The chain has TRBV27 and TRBJ1-2; 7 nucleotides line up with TRBD1. Germline V lookup: CDR1 MNHEY, CDR2 SMNVEV (reference sequence). The junction had 8 bases not matched to a gene; V was cut back by 3 bases and J by 4 bases. The CDR3 extends over 15 amino acids.